This record looks at one TCR beta chain sequence and its context. Assay: immunoSEQ multiplex PCR; the TCRdb copy retains only in-frame clones and omits some. The data show 50,000 to 70,000 clones, with approximately 86% seen just once and 12% held by the top ten. The CDR3 sequence is 14 residues long. V shed 5 bases, J shed 4 bases, and the junction held 8 bases outside the gene matches. Germline lookup yields CDR1 SGHTA and CDR2 FQGNSA. This entry is derived from a study of OX40 agonist ivuxolimab in advanced cancers. Sequenced here: CD4+ or CD8+ T cells sorted from blood, sampled in a trial of the OX40 agonist ivuxolimab. The rearrangement joins TRBV7-2 to TRBJ2-7; 7 nucleotides match TRBD1. This receptor was obtained from an adult with an advanced solid tumor such as melanoma, head and neck, liver or kidney cancer. CDR3 amino acids: CASSGPRDSYEQYF. CDR3 bases: TGTGCCAGCAGCGGACCCCGGGACAGTTACGAGCAGTACTTC.